This T cell receptor beta chain originates from a study of T cell responses to AZD1222 COVID-19 vaccine. The CDR3 spans 17 residues. Germline assignment: CDR1 LGHNA and CDR2 YSLEER. The ends lost 0 bases at V and 1 base at J; junction bases unmatched: 3. Note on this clone: Antigen unknown.

Sequencing used immunoSEQ multiplex PCR; TCRdb keeps in-frame clones, though not all of them. The sample shows about 100,000 clones, just over 85% of them seen only once. Study outcomes and limitations: Epitopes outside B.1.351 and B.1.1.7 mutated regions reportedly drew nearly half of spike TCRs. Among vaccine-associated CD4 TCRs, coverage spanned spike, with dominance at 160-218 and 743-854. Only after the peak T cell response were repertoires sampled. The donors showed a predominance of white British ancestry and of females, with possible underestimation of clonal diversity.

The clonotype comes from an adult in good health. The specimen was peripheral blood, collected on day 0 of AZD1222 vaccination. The chain couples TRBV4-3 to TRBJ2-7; 13 bases line up with TRBD2. The CDR3 protein is CASSQEWTSGSSYEQYF. CDR3 nucleotide sequence: TGCGCCAGCAGCCAAGAATGGACTAGCGGGAGTTCCTACGAGCAGTACTTC.